The clone carrying this TCR beta chain was picked up many times. The antigen is undetermined. The sample comes from a study of blood T cells in healthy people across ages. Study findings and constraints: Older individuals had lower TCR beta diversity per million T cells (the decline was roughly linear).

There were healthy Caucasian individuals from Russia, aged roughly 6 to 90, serving as donors. V shed 0 bases and J shed 8 bases, with 19 bases lying between them. The CDR3 is made up of 16 amino acids. Germline V gives CDR1 LNHNV, CDR2 YYDKDF (reference sequence). The authors ran a second PCR of about 6 to 11 cycles using a sample-barcoded 5' primer and a J-beta primer mix. TCRdb analysed the 5' RACE reads with MiXCR anew, one entry per CDR3 protein. The sample lists 650,000 to 700,000 distinct CDR3 sequences, about a third seen once, with less than 20% in the top ten. The sample consisted of blood. The TCR originated in an elderly woman in good health. J is TRBJ1-2 and V is TRBV15; tentatively, D is TRBD1 (5 bases). The CDR3 spells CATSRDPRSLGVGYTF. As DNA, the CDR3 is TGTGCCACCAGCAGAGATCCCCGGAGTCTAGGGGTGGGCTACACCTTC.